This TCR beta chain was retrieved from a study of CD8 T cells in ankylosing spondylitis. Trimming removed 2 bases at V and 4 bases at J, with 12 bases between. Germline-derived CDR1 and CDR2 are MNHEY and SMNVEV (reference sequence). This CDR3 is 15 amino acids long. Study-wide results and caveats: One TCR beta motif, made up of eight highly homologous variants, appeared characteristic of ankylosing spondylitis blood.

Library preparation for TCR beta used quantitative 5'-RACE with molecular barcodes. TCRdb ran MiXCR on the 5' RACE reads and lists one entry per CDR3 protein. The sample yields under 950,000 distinct CDR3 sequences, roughly 20% seen once. As concerns this clonotype: The antigen is unknown.

Material: blood, either unsorted or a sorted T cell fraction (not recorded which). The sequence was obtained from a male donor with ankylosing spondylitis. V and J are TRBV27 and TRBJ2-1; tentative D call: TRBD1 (5 bases). The CDR3 is CASSLTTTGYNEQFF. The CDR3, as DNA: TGTGCCAGCAGTTTAACCACTACAGGTTACAATGAGCAGTTCTTC.